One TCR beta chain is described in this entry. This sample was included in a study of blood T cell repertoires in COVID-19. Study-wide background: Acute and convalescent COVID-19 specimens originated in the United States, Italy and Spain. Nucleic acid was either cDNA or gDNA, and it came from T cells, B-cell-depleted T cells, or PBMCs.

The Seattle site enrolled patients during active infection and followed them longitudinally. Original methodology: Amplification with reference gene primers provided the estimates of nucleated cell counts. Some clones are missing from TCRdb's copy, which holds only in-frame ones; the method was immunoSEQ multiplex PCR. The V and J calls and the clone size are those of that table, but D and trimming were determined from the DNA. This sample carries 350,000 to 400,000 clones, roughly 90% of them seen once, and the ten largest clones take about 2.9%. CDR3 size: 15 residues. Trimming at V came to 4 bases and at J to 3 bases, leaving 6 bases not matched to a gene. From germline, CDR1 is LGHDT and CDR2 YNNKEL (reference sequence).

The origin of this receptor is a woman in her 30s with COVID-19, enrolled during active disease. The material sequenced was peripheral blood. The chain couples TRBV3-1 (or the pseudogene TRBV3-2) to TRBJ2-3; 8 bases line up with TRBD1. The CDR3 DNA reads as TGTGCCAGCAGCCTTTGGACAGGGAAAACAGATACGCAGTATTTT. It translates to CASSLWTGKTDTQYF.